These 25 T cell receptor beta chains came from one sample sequenced in a study of memory CD4+ T cells and cytomegalovirus serostatus. Assay: immunoSEQ multiplex PCR; the TCRdb copy retains only in-frame clones and omits some. Here the sample spans under 45,000 clones, about 82% being singletons. The sort gate was single viable CD3+CD4+CD8-CD45RO+ cells for memory CD4+ T cells. Sequencing was carried out using memory CD4+ T cells from blood. The receptors shown here come from an adult in good health and CMV-seronegative.

The genes are TRBV6-5 and TRBJ2-5, with D tentatively TRBD1 (5 bases). V lost 6 bases, J lost 2 bases, and 13 bases lay in between. The CDR3 runs 14 residues. Germline V lookup: CDR1 MNHEY, CDR2 SVGAGI. Here the CDR3 reads CASREQGPQETQYF. The CDR3 DNA is TGTGCCAGCAGAGAGCAGGGCCCACAAGAGACCCAGTACTTC.

This clone was detected a few times. J is TRBJ2-6 and V is TRBV4-2; the match to TRBD1 covers 11 bases. The CDR3 loop spans 18 amino acids. Germline trimming cut 6 bases from V and 0 bases from J; bases unmatched to any gene: 7. The germline CDR1 and CDR2 sequences are LGHNA and YNFKEQ. For the CDR3, the DNA is TGTGCCAGCAGTTCTCCGGGACAGGGGGGCTCTGGGGCCAACGTCCTGACTTTC. Its protein is CASSSPGQGGSGANVLTF.

The V call is TRBV5-1, the J call TRBJ2-2; D may be TRBD1 or TRBD2 (5 bases each). Looked up from germline, CDR1 is SGHRS and CDR2 is YFSETQ. The CDR3 totals 14 residues. Trimming took off 7 bases at V and 0 bases at J, with 10 bases between the two ends. Here the CDR3 reads CASGTDPNTGELFF. The CDR3 DNA reads as TGCGCCAGCGGGACGGACCCGAACACCGGGGAGCTGTTTTTT.

Only one count was recorded for this clone. The chain combines TRBV9 with TRBJ2-3; D gene uncertain. V was cut by 1 base and J by 6 bases, with 15 bases left in between. This CDR3 has 15 residues. Per germline, CDR1 SGDLS and CDR2 YYNGEE. This chain's CDR3 is CASSVSFRSMDTQYF. The CDR3 DNA follows: TGTGCCAGCAGCGTAAGTTTCAGGTCTATGGATACGCAGTATTTT.

V is TRBV5-8 and J is TRBJ1-1; D call uncertain. Germline V gene data show CDR1 as SGHTS and CDR2 as YDEGEE. CDR3 length: 12 residues. Trimming pared 2 bases from V and 5 bases from J, leaving 7 bases between. The CDR3 coding sequence is TGTGCCAGCAGCTTTGGGTCAACTGAAGCTTTCTTT. Residues: CASSFGSTEAFF.

This clone was counted only a few times. The V call is TRBV25-1, the J call TRBJ2-5; D call uncertain. Trimming left V 6 bases short and J 4 bases short, with 12 bases between. Looked up from germline, CDR1 is MGHDK and CDR2 is SYGVNS. This CDR3 has 13 amino acids. The CDR3 protein is CASRQDGRETQYF. The CDR3 DNA sequence: TGTGCCAGCAGGCAGGACGGGCGAGAGACCCAGTACTTC.

The chain is built from TRBV27 and TRBJ2-2; either TRBD1 or TRBD2 may supply D (5 bases each). CDR3 length: 17 amino acids. In germline, CDR1 is MNHEY, CDR2 SMNVEV (reference sequence). Between the trimmed V and J ends, which lost 3 bases and 0 bases, there was a span of 14 bases. DNA of the CDR3: TGTGCCAGCAGTTTTGGGACGGGGCAGGCGAACACCGGGGAGCTGTTTTTT. It yields the protein CASSFGTGQANTGELFF.

The chain combines TRBV5-4 with TRBJ2-3, with 11 bases that match TRBD2. Germline assignment: CDR1 SGHNT and CDR2 YYREEE (reference sequence). There are 17 residues in the CDR3. Trimming cost V 0 bases and J 4 bases; bases outside gene matches: 7. The CDR3 spells CASSLGIAGGPADTQYF. DNA for the CDR3: TGTGCCAGCAGCTTGGGAATAGCGGGAGGGCCCGCAGATACGCAGTATTTT.

The gene calls are TRBV2 and TRBJ1-4; D is undetermined. Germline loops: CDR1 SNHLY, CDR2 FYNNEI. The CDR3 spans 14 residues. V gave up 8 bases and J gave up 5 bases, with 15 bases separating them. The CDR3 nucleotides are TGTGCCAGCGGAACCTGGACCTCGAATGAAAAACTGTTTTTT. This encodes CASGTWTSNEKLFF.

The gene calls are TRBV11-2 and TRBJ1-2; D ambiguous. The CDR3 loop spans 14 amino acids. V was trimmed by 4 bases and J by 7 bases, leaving 16 bases between them. The germline V gene has CDR1 SGHAT and CDR2 FQNNGV. The CDR3 loop is CASSSPRGKAGYTF. DNA of the CDR3: TGTGCCAGCAGCTCTCCGCGGGGTAAGGCTGGCTACACCTTC.

V gene TRBV19 combines with J gene TRBJ2-7; the D gene is possibly TRBD2 (6 bases). Germline CDR1 and CDR2: LNHDA and SQIVND (reference sequence). V was clipped by 5 bases and J by 1 base, with 15 bases between them. The CDR3 totals 15 residues. CDR3 nucleotide sequence: TGTGCCAGTAGTTCGGGACCAGGAGGGTCCTACGAGCAGTACTTC. Translating it yields CASSSGPGGSYEQYF.

DNA of the CDR3: TGTGCCAGCAGCTTGGGAGCGGGAGGGTCCTACAATGAGCAGTTCTTC. It yields the protein CASSLGAGGSYNEQFF. This sequence joins TRBV7-3 and TRBJ2-1, with TRBD2 matching over 10 bases. The V and J ends lost 3 bases and 1 base, in that order; junction bases with no gene match: 3. CDR3 size: 16 residues. CDR1 and CDR2 (germline): SGHTA, FQGTGA.

The rearrangement joins TRBV6-5 to TRBJ2-7; possible D gene TRBD2, 5 bases. CDR1 is MNHEY, CDR2 SVGAGI, per germline. The CDR3 runs to 13 residues. V lost 4 bases and J lost 1, with 8 bases in between. This chain's CDR3 is CASSSPGSYEQYF. The CDR3 DNA reads as TGTGCCAGCAGTTCCCCGGGGTCCTACGAGCAGTACTTC.

The chain recombines TRBV9 with TRBJ1-2, with D unclear. Trimming shortened V by 4 bases and J by 6 bases, and 19 bases separated the two germline ends. The CDR3 is made up of 15 amino acids. From germline, CDR1 is SGDLS and CDR2 YYNGEE. The CDR3 DNA sequence: TGTGCCAGCAGCTCCACCAATTTCCCCCGGGATGGCTACACCTTC. This codes for CASSSTNFPRDGYTF.

This chain joins TRBV2 and TRBJ1-3, with D perhaps TRBD1 (5 bases). Per germline, CDR1 SNHLY and CDR2 FYNNEI. This CDR3 is built from 15 residues. The V gene lost 7 bases and the J gene lost 3 bases, with 16 bases spanning the gap. CDR3 sequence (DNA): TGTGCCAGCACACGGACATCTTCAGTTGGAAACACCATATATTTT. This gives the protein CASTRTSSVGNTIYF. The variable domain in full, with the rest retrieved from reference TRBV2 and TRBJ1-3, is EPEVTQTPSHQVTQMGQEVILRCVPISNHLYFYWYRQILGQKVEFLVSFYNNEISEKSEIFDDQFSVERPDGSNFTLKIRSTKLEDSAMYFCASTRTSSVGNTIYFGEGSWLTVV.

The rearrangement uses TRBV7-9 and TRBJ2-3, with TRBD2 identical over 7 bases. There are 14 residues in the CDR3. Germline values: CDR1 SEHNR, CDR2 FQNEAQ (reference sequence). With 1 base clipped from V and 6 bases from J, the junction kept 4 bases outside the gene matches. In nucleotides, the CDR3 is TGTGCCAGCAGCTTAGGCGGGAGTAGGGATACGCAGTATTTT. This translates into CASSLGGSRDTQYF. Filled out from reference TRBV7-9 and TRBJ2-3, the complete variable domain reads DTGVSQNPRHKITKRGQNVTFRCDPISEHNRLYWYRQTLGQGPEFLTYFQNEAQLEKSRLLSDRFSAERPKGSFSTLEIQRTEQGDSAMYLCASSLGGSRDTQYFGPGTRLTVL.

The rearrangement links TRBV28 to TRBJ1-5; tentatively, D is TRBD1 (5 bases). V was pared by 3 bases and J by 2 bases, with 14 bases between. The germline gives CDR1 MDHEN, CDR2 SYDVKM. The CDR3 is made up of 16 amino acids. The CDR3 coding sequence is TGTGCCAGCAGTTTTCCCAGGGCGGGGGGCAATCAGCCCCAGCATTTT. Translated, it gives CASSFPRAGGNQPQHF. Drawing the rest from reference TRBV28 and TRBJ1-5, the complete variable domain is DVKVTQSSRYLVKRTGEKVFLECVQDMDHENMFWYRQDPGLGLRLIYFSYDVKMKEKGDIPEGYSVSREKKERFSLILESASTNQTSMYLCASSFPRAGGNQPQHFGDGTRLSIL.

J is TRBJ2-3 and V is TRBV7-9; 10 positions agree with TRBD2. Trimming removed 3 bases from V and 0 bases from J; junction bases left unmatched: 6. The germline V gene has CDR1 SEHNR and CDR2 FQNEAQ (reference sequence). The CDR3 totals 17 residues. This chain's CDR3 is CASSFPGLALSTDTQYF. DNA for the CDR3: TGTGCCAGCAGCTTCCCGGGACTAGCGCTAAGCACAGATACGCAGTATTTT.

V and J are TRBV5-6 and TRBJ1-1, with D possibly being TRBD1 (6 bases). The germline V and J ends were trimmed by 1 base and 5 bases, with 21 bases remaining between them. Germline CDR1 reads SGHDT; CDR2 reads YYEEEE. The CDR3 is 17 amino acids. CDR3: CASSLLEAYRGRTEAFF. The CDR3 coding sequence is TGTGCCAGCAGCTTGTTAGAGGCTTATCGGGGGCGAACTGAAGCTTTCTTT.

In DNA form, the CDR3 reads TGTGCCAGCAGTCTTACCACCTACGAGCAGTACTTC. Its protein is CASSLTTYEQYF. This chain joins TRBV6-6 and TRBJ2-7; D is ambiguous. This CDR3 is 12 amino acids long. Germline CDR1 reads MNHNY; CDR2 reads SVGAGI (reference sequence). V shed 5 bases and J shed 2 bases, with 7 bases lying between them.

The chain is built from TRBV19 and TRBJ1-2; D gene ambiguous. CDR3 length: 13 amino acids. Germline V CDR1 and CDR2: LNHDA, SQIVND (reference sequence). The ends were cut back, 1 base at V and 8 bases at J, with 11 bases in the middle. In nucleotides, the CDR3 is TGTGCCAGTAGTATAGTCGGAGGTGAGGGCTACACCTTC. This sequence encodes CASSIVGGEGYTF.

V gene TRBV7-8 combines with J gene TRBJ2-3, with 12 nucleotides matching TRBD2. V lost 4 bases to trimming and J lost 5 bases; unmatched junction nucleotides: 10. Germline CDR1 and CDR2: SGHVS and FQNEAQ. This CDR3 is built from 17 residues. CDR3 sequence reads: CASSWGLAGVGGDTQYF. The CDR3 DNA follows: TGTGCCAGCAGCTGGGGACTAGCGGGTGTTGGGGGAGATACGCAGTATTTT.

The chain couples TRBV4-3 to TRBJ1-2; 11 nucleotides match TRBD1. This CDR3 is built from 16 residues. The germline V gene encodes CDR1 LGHNA and CDR2 YSLEER. The J segment lost 8 bases and the V segment lost 3 bases, leaving 11 bases of the junction unmatched. The CDR3 DNA follows: TGCGCCAGCAGCCATACAACCCGGGGGACAGGGGGAGGCTACACCTTC. This codes for CASSHTTRGTGGGYTF.

V and J are TRBV2 and TRBJ2-5; tentatively, D is TRBD2 (5 bases). The germline V and J ends were trimmed by 0 bases and 8 bases, with 10 bases remaining between them. Germline CDR1 reads SNHLY; CDR2 reads FYNNEI. The CDR3 covers 13 residues. The CDR3 DNA follows: TGTGCCAGCAGTGAAGCGCTTCGGGGAACCCAGTACTTC. This sequence encodes CASSEALRGTQYF.

The chain couples TRBV30 to TRBJ2-7, with D perhaps TRBD2 (5 bases). The V and J ends lost 0 bases and 1 base respectively, with 16 bases between them. CDR1 and CDR2 from the germline V gene are GTSNPN and SVGIG (reference sequence). The CDR3 spans 16 residues. The CDR3 here is CAWSVLGGRGSYEQYF. CDR3 nucleotide sequence: TGTGCCTGGAGTGTACTTGGTGGGAGAGGATCCTACGAGCAGTACTTC. The whole variable domain, remainder taken from reference TRBV30 and TRBJ2-7, is SQTIHQWPATLVQPVGSPLSLECTVEGTSNPNLYWYRQAAGRGLQLLFYSVGIGQISSEVPQNLSASRPQDRQFILSSKKLLLSDSGFYLCAWSVLGGRGSYEQYFGPGTRLTVT.